Below, one T cell receptor beta chain is given with its context. The antigen remains undetermined. The germline gives CDR1 SGHRS, CDR2 YFSETQ. There are 17 residues in the CDR3. Unmatched junction bases numbered 5, after V lost 0 bases and J lost 0 bases. These data originate in a study of T cells in narcolepsy. The study's findings and limits: Reportedly, autoreactive clonotypes were serially detected in patients' blood but not controls'.

The assay was immunoSEQ multiplex PCR, and TCRdb's table has in-frame clones only and misses some. Counted here are some 13,000 clones, roughly 91% occurring once; the ten biggest clones make up approximately 1.8%. The TCR originated in a human donor with narcolepsy. Source material: CD45RA- memory CD4+ T cells from PBMCs. V gene TRBV5-1 combines with J gene TRBJ2-2; 7 nucleotides match TRBD1. The DNA of the CDR3 is TGCGCCAGCAGCTTGGACAGGGGCCCGTCGAACACCGGGGAGCTGTTTTTT. Its translation: CASSLDRGPSNTGELFF.